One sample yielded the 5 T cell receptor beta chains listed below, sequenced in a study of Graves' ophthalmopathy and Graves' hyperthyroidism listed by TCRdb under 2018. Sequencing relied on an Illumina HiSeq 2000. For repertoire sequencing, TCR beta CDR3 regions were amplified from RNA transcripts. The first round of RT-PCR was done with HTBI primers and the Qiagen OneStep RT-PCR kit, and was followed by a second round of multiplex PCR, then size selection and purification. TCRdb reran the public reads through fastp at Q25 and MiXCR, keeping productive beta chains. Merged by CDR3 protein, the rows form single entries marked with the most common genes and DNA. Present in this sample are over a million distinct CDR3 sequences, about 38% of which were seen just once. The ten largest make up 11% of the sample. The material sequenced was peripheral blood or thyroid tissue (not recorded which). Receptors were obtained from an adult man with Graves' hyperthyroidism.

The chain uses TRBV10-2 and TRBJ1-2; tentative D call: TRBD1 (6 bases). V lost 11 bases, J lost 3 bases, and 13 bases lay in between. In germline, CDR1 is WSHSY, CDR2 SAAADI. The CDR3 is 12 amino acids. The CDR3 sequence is CAVSRTDYGYTF. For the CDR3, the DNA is TGCGCCGTCAGTCGGACAGACTATGGCTACACCTTC.

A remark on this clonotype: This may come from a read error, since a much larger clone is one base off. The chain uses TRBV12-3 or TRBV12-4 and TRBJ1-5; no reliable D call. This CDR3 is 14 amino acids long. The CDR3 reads CASSLPGSDQSQHF. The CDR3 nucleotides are TGTGCCAGCAGTTTACCGGGGTCGGATCAGTCCCAGCATTTT.

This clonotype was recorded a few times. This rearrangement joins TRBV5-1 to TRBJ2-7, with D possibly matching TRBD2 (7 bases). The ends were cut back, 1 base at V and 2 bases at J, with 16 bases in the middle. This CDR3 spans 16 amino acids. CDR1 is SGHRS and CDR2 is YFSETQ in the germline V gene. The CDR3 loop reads CASSLRGGQGTYEQYF. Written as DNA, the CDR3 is TGCGCCAGCAGCTTGAGGGGGGGGCAGGGTACCTACGAGCAGTACTTC. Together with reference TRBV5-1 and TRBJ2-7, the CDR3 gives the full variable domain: KAGVTQTPRYLIKTRGQQVTLSCSPISGHRSVSWYQQTPGQGLQFLFEYFSETQRNKGNFPGRFSGRQFSNSRSEMNVSTLELGDSALYLCASSLRGGQGTYEQYFGPGTRLTVT.

In DNA, the CDR3 is TGTGCCAGCAAGGGGCAGGAATCGTACGAGCAGTACTTC. Protein sequence: CASKGQESYEQYF. The chain has TRBV7-2 and TRBJ2-7, with a possible D match to TRBD1 (5 bases). Trimming shortened V by 7 bases and J by 4 bases, and 14 bases separated the two germline ends. CDR1 and CDR2 from the germline V gene are SGHTA and FQGNSA. CDR3 length: 13 residues.

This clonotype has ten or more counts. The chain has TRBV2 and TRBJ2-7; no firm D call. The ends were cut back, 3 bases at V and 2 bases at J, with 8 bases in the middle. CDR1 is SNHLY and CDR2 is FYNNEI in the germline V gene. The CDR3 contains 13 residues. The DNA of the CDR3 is TGTGCCAGCAGTGACGTGGTGGCCTACGAGCAGTACTTC. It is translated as CASSDVVAYEQYF. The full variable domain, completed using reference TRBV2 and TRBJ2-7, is EPEVTQTPSHQVTQMGQEVILRCVPISNHLYFYWYRQILGQKVEFLVSFYNNEISEKSEIFDDQFSVERPDGSNFTLKIRSTKLEDSAMYFCASSDVVAYEQYFGPGTRLTVT.